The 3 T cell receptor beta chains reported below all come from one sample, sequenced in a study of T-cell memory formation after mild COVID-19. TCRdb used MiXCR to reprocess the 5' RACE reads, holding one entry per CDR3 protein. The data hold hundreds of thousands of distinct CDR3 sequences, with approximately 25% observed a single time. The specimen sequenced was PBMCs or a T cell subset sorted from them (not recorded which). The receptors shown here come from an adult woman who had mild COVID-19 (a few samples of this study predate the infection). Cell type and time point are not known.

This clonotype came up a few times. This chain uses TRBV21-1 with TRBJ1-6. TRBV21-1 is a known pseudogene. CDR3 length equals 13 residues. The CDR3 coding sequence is TGTGCCAGCAGCGCCCTTGTTCGCTCACCCCTCCACTTT. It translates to CASSALVRSPLHF.

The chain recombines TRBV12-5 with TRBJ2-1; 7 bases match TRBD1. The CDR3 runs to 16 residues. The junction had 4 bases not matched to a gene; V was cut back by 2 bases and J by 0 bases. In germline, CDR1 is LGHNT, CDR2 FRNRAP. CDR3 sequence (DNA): TGTGCTAGTGGTTTGACCTACAGGGGCTCCTACAATGAGCAGTTCTTC. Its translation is CASGLTYRGSYNEQFF.

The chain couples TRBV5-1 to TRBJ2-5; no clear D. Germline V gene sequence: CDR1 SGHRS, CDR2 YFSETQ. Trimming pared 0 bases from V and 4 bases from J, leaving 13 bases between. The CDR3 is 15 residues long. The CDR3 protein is CASSLAFSPRETQYF. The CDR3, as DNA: TGCGCCAGCAGCTTGGCCTTCAGTCCCCGAGAGACCCAGTACTTC.